Listed here are 25 T cell receptor beta chains from one sample, sequenced in a study of OX40 agonist ivuxolimab in advanced cancers. The repertoire was sequenced with immunoSEQ multiplex PCR; TCRdb's copy has only in-frame clones and lacks some. The data contain roughly 100,000 clones, 90% of them singletons. Source: CD4+ or CD8+ T cells sorted from blood, taken in a trial of the OX40 agonist ivuxolimab. These TCRs come from an adult with an advanced solid tumor such as melanoma, head and neck, liver or kidney cancer.

The CDR3 nucleotides read TGTGCCAGCAGCTTATTGACTAGCGGGAGACGCGAGCAGTACTTC. Translated, it gives CASSLLTSGRREQYF. V and J are TRBV11-2 and TRBJ2-5, with 12 nucleotides matching TRBD2. The end of the DNA aligns better with TRBJ2-7, so the J call may be wrong. CDR1 is SGHAT and CDR2 is FQNNGV in the germline V gene. This CDR3 has 15 amino acids.

In its sample, this clone was seen once. This chain uses TRBV28 with TRBJ2-5; 9 bases match TRBD2. Trimming took 3 bases from V and 6 from J; bases not matched to a gene: 8. The germline V gene has CDR1 MDHEN and CDR2 SYDVKM. This CDR3 has 15 residues. The CDR3 nucleotides read TGTGCCAGCAGTTTGATGGTAGCGGGAGTGCAGACCCAGTACTTC. This translates into CASSLMVAGVQTQYF. The whole variable domain, remainder taken from reference TRBV28 and TRBJ2-5, is DVKVTQSSRYLVKRTGEKVFLECVQDMDHENMFWYRQDPGLGLRLIYFSYDVKMKEKGDIPEGYSVSREKKERFSLILESASTNQTSMYLCASSLMVAGVQTQYFGPGTRLLVL.

The gene calls are TRBV10-3 and TRBJ2-3, with no clear D. CDR1 and CDR2 from the germline V gene are ENHRY and SYGVKD. Trimming took 4 bases from V and 6 from J, leaving 23 bases between them. The CDR3 totals 17 residues. The CDR3: CAISARARVSTGDTQYF. DNA for the CDR3: TGTGCCATCAGTGCCCGGGCCCGGGTTTCGACCGGGGATACGCAGTATTTT.

This clone appeared a single time. This sequence joins TRBV7-9 and TRBJ2-7, with 7 bases aligning to TRBD2. J gave up 0 bases and V 3 bases, and 2 bases lay outside the gene matches. The length of the CDR3 is 14 residues. Germline values: CDR1 SEHNR, CDR2 FQNEAQ (reference sequence). The CDR3 loop reads CASSFGGSSYEQYF. CDR3 DNA sequence: TGTGCCAGCAGCTTCGGGGGGAGCTCCTACGAGCAGTACTTC.

The count of this clone is one. The V gene is TRBV2, the J gene TRBJ2-3; 15 bases align to TRBD2. The germline V gene has CDR1 SNHLY and CDR2 FYNNEI. Trimming took 2 bases from V and 8 from J; bases not matched to a gene: 5. The CDR3 has 16 amino acids. CDR3 bases: TGTGCCAGCAGTGAAAGCGGACTAGCGGGAGGGGGTACGCAGTATTTT. This gives the protein CASSESGLAGGGTQYF.

The rearrangement joins TRBV7-3 to TRBJ2-7; 10 bases match TRBD2. Germline V CDR1 and CDR2: SGHTA, FQGTGA. The junction had 4 bases not matched to a gene; V was cut back by 5 bases and J by 6 bases. The length of the CDR3 is 13 residues. The CDR3: CASSLVAGGEQYF. DNA of the CDR3: TGTGCCAGCAGCCTCGTAGCGGGAGGCGAGCAGTACTTC.

This CDR3 is CASSPLTRGDEQYF. For the CDR3, the DNA is TGTGCCAGCTCACCACTTACCAGGGGGGACGAGCAGTACTTC. The chain combines TRBV18 with TRBJ2-7, with D perhaps TRBD1 (7 bases). V lost 1 base and J 5 bases, leaving 12 bases between the germline ends. Germline V gene lookup returns CDR1 KGHSH and CDR2 LQKENI. The CDR3 extends over 14 amino acids.

V and J are TRBV10-2 and TRBJ2-3; TRBD2 matches 10 bases. Trimming removed 3 bases from V and 4 bases from J; junction bases left unmatched: 16. The CDR3 consists of 19 residues. Germline V gene sequence: CDR1 WSHSY, CDR2 SAAADI. The CDR3 DNA sequence: TGCGCCAGCAGTGATCTTGGACTAGCGGAGGGAGGTTGGGCAGATACGCAGTATTTT. Translating gives CASSDLGLAEGGWADTQYF.

The chain uses TRBV18 and TRBJ2-1; perhaps TRBD2 as D (6 bases). This CDR3 contains 14 residues. V lost 2 bases to trimming and J lost 15 bases, with 20 bases between them. Per the germline V gene, CDR1 is KGHSH and CDR2 is LQKENI. Here the CDR3 reads CASSPETHERTMFF. CDR3 sequence (DNA): TGTGCCAGCTCACCAGAGACCCATGAGCGGACTATGTTCTTC.

This clone showed up just a few times. The genes are TRBV28 and TRBJ1-1; the D gene is possibly TRBD1 (6 bases). CDR1 and CDR2 from the germline V gene are MDHEN and SYDVKM. V shed 2 bases and J shed 8 bases, with 6 bases lying between them. CDR3 length equals 11 residues. The CDR3 sequence is CASSLQGEAFF. The CDR3 DNA reads TGTGCCAGCAGTTTACAGGGGGAAGCTTTCTTT.

This clone was counted a few times. The rearrangement links TRBV19 to TRBJ1-5, with 7 positions matching TRBD1. Germline CDR1 and CDR2: LNHDA and SQIVND (reference sequence). The trim removed 4 bases at V and 7 bases at J, leaving 7 bases unmatched. This CDR3 has 14 residues. The CDR3 DNA reads TGTGCCAGTAGTACCCAGACAGGGCCCCAGCCCCAGCATTTT. Amino acid sequence: CASSTQTGPQPQHF.

The J gene is TRBJ2-2, the V gene TRBV18, with D perhaps matching TRBD1 (6 bases). The CDR3 has 14 amino acids. The V end was cut by 1 base, the J end by 6 bases, with 9 bases between. CDR1 is KGHSH, CDR2 LQKENI, per germline. The CDR3 coding sequence is TGTGCCAGCTCACCACGGGGGCCGGCCGGGGAGCTGTTTTTT. It codes for CASSPRGPAGELFF.

The chain recombines TRBV5-4 with TRBJ1-4; 7 bases are shared with TRBD1. The V segment lost 4 bases and the J segment 8 bases; nucleotides outside the gene matches: 8. This CDR3 is built from 14 residues. Per germline, CDR1 SGHNT and CDR2 YYREEE (reference sequence). The CDR3 spells CASSPSGGDEKLFF. The CDR3 bases are TGTGCCAGCAGCCCTTCAGGGGGGGACGAAAAACTGTTTTTT.

V usage is TRBV9 and J usage is TRBJ2-5; 7 positions match TRBD2. The germline V gene has CDR1 SGDLS and CDR2 YYNGEE. The CDR3 extends over 15 amino acids. Losses at the gene ends were 0 bases for V and 1 base for J; bases not matched to a gene: 3. The CDR3 reads CASSVGGRGQETQYF. CDR3 bases: TGTGCCAGCAGCGTAGGCGGGAGAGGCCAAGAGACCCAGTACTTC.

This chain connects TRBV6-5 to TRBJ1-2; 7 nucleotides line up with TRBD1. J was trimmed by 8 bases and V by 5 bases; bases with no gene match: 8. The CDR3 runs 13 residues. From germline, CDR1 is MNHEY and CDR2 SVGAGI. The DNA for the CDR3 is TGTGCCAGCAGTGACACAGGGGAGAAGGGCTACACCTTC. Translation: CASSDTGEKGYTF.

Concerning this clone itself: The sample contains more than one DNA sequence encoding this CDR3. This chain joins TRBV6-5 and TRBJ2-7, with 7 bases aligning to TRBD1. This CDR3 comprises 13 residues. V was pared by 5 bases and J by 0 bases, with 1 base of the junction left unmatched. From germline, CDR1 is MNHEY and CDR2 SVGAGI. The DNA of the CDR3 is TGTGCCAGCAGTCCAGGGGGCTCCTACGAGCAGTACTTC. Protein: CASSPGGSYEQYF.

The chain combines TRBV18 with TRBJ2-1; 13 bases are a match to TRBD2. This CDR3 has 16 residues. After removal of 2 bases from V and 6 bases from J, the junction contained 4 bases not matched to a gene. Germline assignment: CDR1 KGHSH and CDR2 LQKENI. CDR3 loop: CASSPIRTSGSNEQFF. For the CDR3, the DNA is TGTGCCAGCTCACCAATTAGGACTAGCGGGAGCAATGAGCAGTTCTTC.

V is TRBV4-3 and J is TRBJ2-1, with 9 bases identical to TRBD1. The CDR3 runs to 16 residues. Germline V gene data show CDR1 as LGHNA and CDR2 as YSLEER. Trimming took 3 bases from V and 0 from J; bases not matched to a gene: 3. Here the CDR3 reads CASSHDRGGSYNEQFF. CDR3 coding DNA: TGCGCCAGCAGCCATGACAGGGGGGGCTCCTACAATGAGCAGTTCTTC.

This clone has more than one count but fewer than ten. CDR3 DNA sequence: TGTGCCAGCAGCTTAGGGCAGGGGAACACCATATATTTT. This encodes CASSLGQGNTIYF. The V and J genes are TRBV7-6 and TRBJ1-3, with TRBD1 as a possible D gene (6 bases). CDR1 is SGHVS and CDR2 is FNYEAQ in the germline V gene. This CDR3 is 13 amino acids long. The V end lost 1 base, the J end lost 7 bases, and 8 bases lay between the germline ends.

This sequence joins TRBV29-1 and TRBJ2-7; no clear D. Germline V lookup: CDR1 SQVTM, CDR2 ANQGSEA. The CDR3 consists of 13 residues. Trimming took 5 bases from V and 0 from J, leaving 11 bases between them. In nucleotides, the CDR3 is TGCAGCGTTAAGGCTATTTTCTCCTACGAGCAGTACTTC. It is translated as CSVKAIFSYEQYF.

The chain carries TRBV2 and TRBJ2-7; D unresolved. The CDR3 is 15 amino acids. V lost 5 bases, J lost 0 bases, and 14 bases lay in between. Germline CDR1 and CDR2: SNHLY and FYNNEI. In DNA, the CDR3 is TGTGCCAGCAGTCTCCGGGCCTCACGCTCCTACGAGCAGTACTTC. Its protein is CASSLRASRSYEQYF.

The rearrangement uses TRBV7-2 and TRBJ2-7; D remains ambiguous. Germline V gene lookup returns CDR1 SGHTA and CDR2 FQGNSA. V was clipped by 3 bases and J by 0 bases, with 9 bases between them. CDR3 size: 14 residues. As DNA, the CDR3 is TGTGCCAGCAGCTTCGACGGGTTCTCCTACGAGCAGTACTTC. It translates to CASSFDGFSYEQYF.

The chain is built from TRBV28 and TRBJ2-5; a weak D match, TRBD2 (7 bases). This CDR3 has 16 residues. Per the germline V gene, CDR1 is MDHEN and CDR2 is SYDVKM. Between the trimmed V and J ends, which lost 2 bases and 4 bases, there was a span of 17 bases. The CDR3 loop is CASSLREGGGAETQYF. DNA for the CDR3: TGTGCCAGCAGTTTACGCGAGGGTGGGGGGGCAGAGACCCAGTACTTC.

The V and J genes are TRBV5-1 and TRBJ2-3, with 10 bases identical to TRBD2. This CDR3 spans 15 amino acids. CDR1 SGHRS and CDR2 YFSETQ come from the germline V gene. Germline trimming cut 1 base from V and 4 bases from J; bases unmatched to any gene: 3. The CDR3 nucleotides are TGCGCCAGCAGCTTGAGCGGGAGGGCGGCAGATACGCAGTATTTT. Translating gives CASSLSGRAADTQYF.

The CDR3 DNA follows: TGTGCCAGCAGCCCGCGGACAGGGGTCACAGATACGCAGTATTTT. Translated: CASSPRTGVTDTQYF. This chain uses TRBV9 with TRBJ2-3; 9 bases map to TRBD1. Trimming at V came to 4 bases and at J to 2 bases, leaving 5 bases not matched to a gene. This CDR3 spans 15 amino acids. Germline V gene data show CDR1 as SGDLS and CDR2 as YYNGEE.